A selection of T cell receptor beta chains follows, all from one sample in a study of T cells after somatic rescue of genetic block. Measured with immunoSEQ multiplex PCR; TCRdb has only the in-frame clones, and not every one. The sample comprises around 50,000 clones, approximately 96% of which are singletons, and 0.075% to 0.1% rests with the top ten. Sequenced material: peripheral blood mononuclear cells (PBMCs). Receptors were obtained from a child in the first two years of life. CDR3s leave out the opening cysteine and the closing phenylalanine or tryptophan. The D gene is left open where the match is weak. Clone size appears in some rows only: once, few, many, or a class for an expanded clone.

CDR3 length	V gene	D gene	clone size	J gene	CDR3 protein
12	TRBV19	.	once	TRBJ1-4	ASSLFGQIEKLF
11	TRBV6-4	.	.	TRBJ2-7	ASRLEQGYEQY
11	TRBV7-7	.	.	TRBJ1-1	ASSLHRNTEAF
12	TRBV7-9	.	.	.	ASSLGARAYEQY
15	TRBV5-1	TRBD2	.	TRBJ2-1	ASRGLAGGFSYNEQF
13	TRBV5-4	TRBD2	.	TRBJ2-3	ASSLLAGNTDTQY
13	TRBV5-1	TRBD2	.	TRBJ2-1	ASSSGTSGRDEQF
14	TRBV18	.	.	TRBJ2-3	ASSPRGAGGTDTQY
12	TRBV27	.	.	TRBJ1-2	ASSLFGDFRGYT
14	TRBV4-2	TRBD1	.	TRBJ1-1	ASSHPRGQTNTEAF
12	TRBV27	TRBD1	.	TRBJ1-1	ASSLYGTGAEAF
12	TRBV6-5	.	.	TRBJ2-3	ASRKLGHTDTQY
14	TRBV9	.	.	TRBJ2-1	ASSVDVAAGYNEQF
13	TRBV27	TRBD2	.	TRBJ2-3	ASRYIAGATDTQY
15	TRBV5-8	TRBD2	.	TRBJ2-1	ASSLLETSGSGNEQF
17	TRBV6-1	TRBD2	.	TRBJ2-1	ASSEGPSGSPSSYNEQF
12	TRBV28	TRBD1	.	TRBJ1-1	ASRPRTGNTEAF
17	TRBV23-1	TRBD1	.	TRBJ2-6	ASSHLRQGAPFWANVLT
12	TRBV28	.	.	TRBJ1-2	ASSLIGGNYGYT
13	TRBV18	TRBD2	.	TRBJ2-7	ASSRGLASTYEQY
11	TRBV10-3	.	.	TRBJ1-1	AIKWEMNTEAF
11	TRBV5-5	.	.	TRBJ1-5	ASSFVLGQPQH
11	TRBV27	TRBD1	.	TRBJ1-1	ASSLGQDTEAF
13	TRBV4-1	TRBD2	.	TRBJ2-7	ASSQAGTSGYEQY
16	TRBV11-2	TRBD2	once	TRBJ2-7	ASSLAGFLAGGPYEQY
13	TRBV5-1	.	.	TRBJ2-1	ASSFPTVSYNEQF
14	TRBV5-4	TRBD2	.	TRBJ2-7	ASSRGGTSGNYEQY
11	TRBV7-3	.	.	TRBJ2-2	ASSHDYTGELF
11	TRBV5-1	.	.	TRBJ2-3	ASSLGVRDTQY
11	TRBV30	TRBD2	.	TRBJ2-2	AWRLAGAGELF
10	TRBV21-1	.	.	TRBJ1-1	ASSKQNTEAF